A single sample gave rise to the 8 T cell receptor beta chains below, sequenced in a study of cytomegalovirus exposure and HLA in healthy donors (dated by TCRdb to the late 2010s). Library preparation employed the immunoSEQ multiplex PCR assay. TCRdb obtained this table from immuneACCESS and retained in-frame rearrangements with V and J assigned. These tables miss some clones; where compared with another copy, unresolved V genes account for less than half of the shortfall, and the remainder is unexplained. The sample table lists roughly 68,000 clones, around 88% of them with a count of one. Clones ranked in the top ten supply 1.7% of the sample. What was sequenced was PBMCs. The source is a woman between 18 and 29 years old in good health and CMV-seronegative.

Here the CDR3 DNA reads TGTGCCAGCAGCTTGTCCGGGACAGGGATAGAGACCCAGTACTTC. It yields the protein CASSLSGTGIETQYF. The chain combines TRBV5-4 with TRBJ2-5, with TRBD1 identical over 9 bases. This CDR3 is 15 amino acids long. The germline gives CDR1 SGHNT, CDR2 YYREEE (reference sequence). The J segment lost 4 bases and the V segment lost 1 base, leaving 5 bases of the junction unmatched.

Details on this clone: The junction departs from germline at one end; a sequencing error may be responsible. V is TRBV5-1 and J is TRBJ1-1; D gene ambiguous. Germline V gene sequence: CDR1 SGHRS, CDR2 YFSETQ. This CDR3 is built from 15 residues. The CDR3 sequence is CASKLTLGGITEAFF. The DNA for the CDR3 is TGCGCGAGCAAATTAACTTTGGGAGGGATCACTGAAGCTTTCTTT.

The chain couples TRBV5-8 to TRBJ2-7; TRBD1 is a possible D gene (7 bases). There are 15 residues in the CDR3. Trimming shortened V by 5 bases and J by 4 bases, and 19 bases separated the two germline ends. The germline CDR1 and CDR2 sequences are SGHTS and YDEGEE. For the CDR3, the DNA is TGTGCCAGCAGTTCTCAGCGGAGGGGGCGGTACGAGCAGTACTTC. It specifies CASSSQRRGRYEQYF.

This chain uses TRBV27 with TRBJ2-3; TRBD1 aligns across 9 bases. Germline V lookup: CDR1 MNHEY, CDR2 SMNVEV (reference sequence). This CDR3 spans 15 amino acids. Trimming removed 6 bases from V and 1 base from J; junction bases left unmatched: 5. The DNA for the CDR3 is TGTGCCAGCAGCCCAGACAGGGGGGGCACAGATACGCAGTATTTT. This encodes CASSPDRGGTDTQYF.

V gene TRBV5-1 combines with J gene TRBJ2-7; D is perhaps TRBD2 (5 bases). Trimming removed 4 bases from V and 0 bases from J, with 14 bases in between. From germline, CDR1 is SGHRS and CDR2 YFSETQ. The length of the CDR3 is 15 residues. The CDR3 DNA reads TGCGCCAGCAGCATTAGCGCTACGAGCTCCTACGAGCAGTACTTC. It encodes CASSISATSSYEQYF.

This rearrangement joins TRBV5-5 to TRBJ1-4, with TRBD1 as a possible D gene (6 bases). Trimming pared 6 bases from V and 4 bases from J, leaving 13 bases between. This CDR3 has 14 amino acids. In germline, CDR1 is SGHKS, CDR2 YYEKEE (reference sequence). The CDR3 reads CASTAGVHNEKLFF. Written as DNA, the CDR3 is TGTGCCAGCACGGCAGGGGTCCATAATGAAAAACTGTTTTTT.

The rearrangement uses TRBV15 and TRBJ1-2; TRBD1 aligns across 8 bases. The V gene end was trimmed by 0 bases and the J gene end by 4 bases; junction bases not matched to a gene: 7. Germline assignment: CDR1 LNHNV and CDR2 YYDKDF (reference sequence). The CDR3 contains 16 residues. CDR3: CATSRDPGQDIYGYTF. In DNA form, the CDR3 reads TGTGCCACCAGCAGAGATCCGGGACAGGACATCTATGGCTACACCTTC.

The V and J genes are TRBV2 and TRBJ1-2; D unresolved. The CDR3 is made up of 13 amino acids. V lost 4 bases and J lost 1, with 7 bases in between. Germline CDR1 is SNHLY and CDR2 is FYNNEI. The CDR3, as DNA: TGTGCCAGCAGTGGTGAGGTTAACTATGGCTACACCTTC. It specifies CASSGEVNYGYTF.